What follows is one T cell receptor (beta chain) and its context. Its specificity is not known. Trimming removed 2 bases at V and 9 bases at J, with 20 bases between. Germline CDR1 SGHTA, CDR2 FQGTGA. The CDR3 consists of 16 residues. This specimen comes from a study of cytomegalovirus exposure and HLA in healthy donors. Study overall: From HLA-typed donors, an early data release held around 80 million unique TCRs. Notes on the study in general: HLA alleles showed associations with about 15,000 TCR beta sequences in a later analysis, at a 0.05 false discovery rate. Within the data, a cluster of highly shared sequence variants was likely a sequencing artifact.

The PCR was carried out with 60 Vbeta primers and 13 Jbeta primers. How the authors handled the data: In a later analysis, roughly 86 million unique TCR beta chains included roughly 11 million shared by two or more donors. Generated by immunoSEQ multiplex PCR, the TCRdb table keeps only in-frame clones and is missing some. V and J calls and clone size are those listed in that table; D and trimming were worked out from the DNA. The sample has 270,000 or so clones; 85% to 95% are singletons. This TCR derives from a girl aged 2 to 9 in good health and CMV-seronegative. Sequencing was performed on PBMCs. The V gene is TRBV7-3, the J gene TRBJ2-1, with D perhaps TRBD2 (7 bases). CDR3 DNA sequence: TGTGCCAGCAGCTTAGGGTGGGGGGGCGAGGTTGGTGAGCAGTTCTTC. Amino acids: CASSLGWGGEVGEQFF.